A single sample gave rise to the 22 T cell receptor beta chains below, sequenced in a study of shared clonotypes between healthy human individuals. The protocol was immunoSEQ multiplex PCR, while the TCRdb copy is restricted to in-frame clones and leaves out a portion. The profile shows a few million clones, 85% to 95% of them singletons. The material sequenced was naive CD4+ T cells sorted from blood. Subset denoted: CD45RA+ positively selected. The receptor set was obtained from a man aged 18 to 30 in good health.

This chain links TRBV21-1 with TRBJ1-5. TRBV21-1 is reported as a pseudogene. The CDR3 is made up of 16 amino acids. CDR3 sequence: CASSIPCGRRNQPQHF. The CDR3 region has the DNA TGTGCCAGCAGCATCCCTTGTGGGAGAAGGAATCAGCCCCAGCATTTT.

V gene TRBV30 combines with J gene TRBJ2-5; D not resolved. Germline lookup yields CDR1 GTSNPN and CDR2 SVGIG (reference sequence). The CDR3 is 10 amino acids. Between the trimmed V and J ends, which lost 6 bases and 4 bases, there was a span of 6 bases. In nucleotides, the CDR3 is TGTGCCTGCGCCCGAGAGACCCAGTACTTC. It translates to CACARETQYF.

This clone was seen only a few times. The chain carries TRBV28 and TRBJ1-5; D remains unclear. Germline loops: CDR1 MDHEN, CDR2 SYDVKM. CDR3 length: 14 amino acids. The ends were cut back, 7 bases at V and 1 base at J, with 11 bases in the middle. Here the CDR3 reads CASNRDGSNQPQHF. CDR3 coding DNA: TGTGCCAGCAACCGAGACGGGAGCAATCAGCCCCAGCATTTT. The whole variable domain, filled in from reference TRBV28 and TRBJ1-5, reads DVKVTQSSRYLVKRTGEKVFLECVQDMDHENMFWYRQDPGLGLRLIYFSYDVKMKEKGDIPEGYSVSREKKERFSLILESASTNQTSMYLCASNRDGSNQPQHFGDGTRLSIL.

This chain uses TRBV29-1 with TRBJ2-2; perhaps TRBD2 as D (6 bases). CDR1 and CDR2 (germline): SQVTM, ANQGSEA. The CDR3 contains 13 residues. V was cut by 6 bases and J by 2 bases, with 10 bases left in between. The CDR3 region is CSVRGVNTGELFF. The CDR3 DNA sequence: TGCAGCGTCCGCGGGGTAAACACCGGGGAGCTGTTTTTT.

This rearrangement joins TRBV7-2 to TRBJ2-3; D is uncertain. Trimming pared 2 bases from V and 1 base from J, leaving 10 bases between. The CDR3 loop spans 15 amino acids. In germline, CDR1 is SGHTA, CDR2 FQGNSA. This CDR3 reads CASSLIGLGTDTQYF. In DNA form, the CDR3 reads TGTGCCAGCAGCTTAATAGGGTTGGGCACAGATACGCAGTATTTT.

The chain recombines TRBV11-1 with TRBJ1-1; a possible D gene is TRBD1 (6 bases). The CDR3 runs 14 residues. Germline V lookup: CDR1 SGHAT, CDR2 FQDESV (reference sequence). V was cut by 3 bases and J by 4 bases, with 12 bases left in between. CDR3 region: CASSFSGAGTEAFF. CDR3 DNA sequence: TGTGCCAGCAGCTTCTCAGGGGCTGGCACTGAAGCTTTCTTT.

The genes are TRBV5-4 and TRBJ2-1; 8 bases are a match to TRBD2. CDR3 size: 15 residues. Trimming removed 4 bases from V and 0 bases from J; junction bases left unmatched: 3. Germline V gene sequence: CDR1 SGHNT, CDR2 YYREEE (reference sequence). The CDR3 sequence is CASSMGLGSYNEQFF. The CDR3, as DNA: TGTGCCAGCAGCATGGGACTAGGCTCCTACAATGAGCAGTTCTTC.

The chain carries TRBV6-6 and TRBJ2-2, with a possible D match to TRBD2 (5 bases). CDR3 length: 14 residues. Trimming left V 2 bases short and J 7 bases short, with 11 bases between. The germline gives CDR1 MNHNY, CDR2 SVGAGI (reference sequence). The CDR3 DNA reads TGTGCCAGCAGTTACGGAGAGGGTAGCGGGGAGCTGTTTTTT. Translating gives CASSYGEGSGELFF.

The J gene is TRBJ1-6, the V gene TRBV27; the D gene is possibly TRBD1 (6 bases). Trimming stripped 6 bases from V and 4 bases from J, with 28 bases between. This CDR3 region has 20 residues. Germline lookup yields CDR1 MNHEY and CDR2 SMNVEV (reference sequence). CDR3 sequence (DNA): TGTGCCAGCAGCCGTATTTTACAGGGATTGACTGGCCCATATAATTCACCCCTCCACTTT. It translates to CASSRILQGLTGPYNSPLHF.

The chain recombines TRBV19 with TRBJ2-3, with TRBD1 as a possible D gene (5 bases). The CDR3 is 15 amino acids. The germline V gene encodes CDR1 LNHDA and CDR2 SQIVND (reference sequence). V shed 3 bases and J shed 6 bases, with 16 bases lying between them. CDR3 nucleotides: TGTGCCAGTAGTATGGTGGGGCCTAAAATCGATACGCAGTATTTT. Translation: CASSMVGPKIDTQYF.

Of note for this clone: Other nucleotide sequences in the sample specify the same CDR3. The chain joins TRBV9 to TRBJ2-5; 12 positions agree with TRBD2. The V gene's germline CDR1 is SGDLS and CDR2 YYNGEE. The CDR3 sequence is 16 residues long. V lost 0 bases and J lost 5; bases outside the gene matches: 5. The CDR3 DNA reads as TGTGCCAGCAGCGTAGGACTAGCGGGAGTCAGCGAGACCCAGTACTTC. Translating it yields CASSVGLAGVSETQYF.

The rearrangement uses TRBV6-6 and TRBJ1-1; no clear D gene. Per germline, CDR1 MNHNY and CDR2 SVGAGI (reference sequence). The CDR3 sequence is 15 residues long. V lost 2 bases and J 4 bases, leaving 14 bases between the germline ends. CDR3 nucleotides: TGTGCCAGCAGTTACGAGTACGAAAGGTTCACTGAAGCTTTCTTT. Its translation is CASSYEYERFTEAFF.

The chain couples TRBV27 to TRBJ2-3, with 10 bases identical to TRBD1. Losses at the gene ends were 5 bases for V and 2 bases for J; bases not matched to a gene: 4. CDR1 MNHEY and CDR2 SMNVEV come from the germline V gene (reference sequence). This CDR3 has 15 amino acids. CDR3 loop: CASSTGQGLTDTQYF. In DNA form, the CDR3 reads TGTGCCAGCAGTACGGGACAGGGGCTCACAGATACGCAGTATTTT.

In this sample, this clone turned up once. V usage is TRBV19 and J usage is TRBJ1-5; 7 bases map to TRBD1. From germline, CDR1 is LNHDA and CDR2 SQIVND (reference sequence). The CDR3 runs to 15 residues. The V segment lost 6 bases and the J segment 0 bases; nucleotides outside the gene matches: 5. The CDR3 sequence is CASRTGDYSNQPQHF. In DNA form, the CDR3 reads TGTGCCAGTAGAACAGGGGATTATAGCAATCAGCCCCAGCATTTT.

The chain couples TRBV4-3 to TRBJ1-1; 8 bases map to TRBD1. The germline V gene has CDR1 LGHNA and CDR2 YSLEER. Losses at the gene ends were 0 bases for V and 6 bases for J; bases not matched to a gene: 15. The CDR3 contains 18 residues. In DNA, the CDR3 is TGCGCCAGCAGCCAAGAACCTGACAGGGGTATTGTGCACGCTGAAGCTTTCTTT. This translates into CASSQEPDRGIVHAEAFF.

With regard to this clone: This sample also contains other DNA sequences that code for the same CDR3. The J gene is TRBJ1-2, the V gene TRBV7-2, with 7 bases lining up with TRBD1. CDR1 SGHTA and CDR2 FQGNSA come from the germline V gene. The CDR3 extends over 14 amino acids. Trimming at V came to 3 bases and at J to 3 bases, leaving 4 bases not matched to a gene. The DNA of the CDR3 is TGTGCCAGCAGCTTTTACAGGGGCGACTATGGCTACACCTTC. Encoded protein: CASSFYRGDYGYTF.

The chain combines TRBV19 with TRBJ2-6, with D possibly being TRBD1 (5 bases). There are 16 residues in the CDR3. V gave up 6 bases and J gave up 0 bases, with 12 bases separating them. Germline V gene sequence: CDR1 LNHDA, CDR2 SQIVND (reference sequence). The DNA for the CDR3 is TGTGCCAGTAGAACAACAGGTTTCTCTGGGGCCAACGTCCTGACTTTC. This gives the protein CASRTTGFSGANVLTF.

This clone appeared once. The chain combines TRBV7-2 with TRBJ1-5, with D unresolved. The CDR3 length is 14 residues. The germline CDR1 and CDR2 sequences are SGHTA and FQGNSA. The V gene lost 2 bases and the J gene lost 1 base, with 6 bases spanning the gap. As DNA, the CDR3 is TGTGCCAGCAGCTTAATCGAGAGCAATCAGCCCCAGCATTTT. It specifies CASSLIESNQPQHF.

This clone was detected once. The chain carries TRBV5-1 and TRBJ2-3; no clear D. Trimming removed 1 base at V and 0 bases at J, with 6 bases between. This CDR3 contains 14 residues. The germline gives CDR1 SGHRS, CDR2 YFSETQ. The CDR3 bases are TGCGCCAGCAGCTTGACAGAGAGCACAGATACGCAGTATTTT. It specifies CASSLTESTDTQYF. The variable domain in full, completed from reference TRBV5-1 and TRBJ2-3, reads KAGVTQTPRYLIKTRGQQVTLSCSPISGHRSVSWYQQTPGQGLQFLFEYFSETQRNKGNFPGRFSGRQFSNSRSEMNVSTLELGDSALYLCASSLTESTDTQYFGPGTRLTVL.

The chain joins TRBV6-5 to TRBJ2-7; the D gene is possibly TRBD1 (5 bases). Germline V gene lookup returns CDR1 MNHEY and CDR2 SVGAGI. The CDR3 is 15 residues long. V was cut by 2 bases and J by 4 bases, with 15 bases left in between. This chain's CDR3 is CASSYVGRAQYEQYF. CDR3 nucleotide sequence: TGTGCCAGCAGTTACGTGGGCAGGGCGCAGTACGAGCAGTACTTC.

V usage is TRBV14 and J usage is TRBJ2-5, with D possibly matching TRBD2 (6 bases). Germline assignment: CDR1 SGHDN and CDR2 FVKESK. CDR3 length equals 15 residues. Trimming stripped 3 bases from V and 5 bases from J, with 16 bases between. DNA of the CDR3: TGTGCCAGCAGCCACCGACTAGGGTTGAGGGAGACCCAGTACTTC. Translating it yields CASSHRLGLRETQYF.

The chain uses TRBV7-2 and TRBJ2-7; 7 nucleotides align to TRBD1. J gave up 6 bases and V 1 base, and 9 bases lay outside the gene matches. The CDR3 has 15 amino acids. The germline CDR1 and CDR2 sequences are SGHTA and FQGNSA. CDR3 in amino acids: CASSLGRQGPTEQYF. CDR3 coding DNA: TGTGCCAGCAGCTTAGGCAGACAGGGCCCTACCGAGCAGTACTTC.